Listed here are 27 T cell receptor beta chains from one sample, sequenced in a study of cytomegalovirus exposure and HLA in healthy donors. 60 Vbeta and 13 Jbeta primers were used in PCR. Using immunoSEQ multiplex PCR, the repertoire was profiled, and TCRdb retains in-frame clones only, with some absent. The sample has 210,000 or so clones; roughly 83% are singletons. Sequencing used PBMCs. All receptors come from a girl aged 10 to 17 in good health and CMV-seronegative.

The rearrangement uses TRBV28 and TRBJ1-3, with 8 bases fitting TRBD1. Losses at the gene ends were 5 bases for V and 2 bases for J; bases not matched to a gene: 5. Germline values: CDR1 MDHEN, CDR2 SYDVKM. The CDR3 runs 15 residues. The CDR3 loop reads CASSAPQGAGNTIYF. CDR3 DNA: TGTGCCAGCAGTGCACCACAGGGGGCTGGAAACACCATATATTTT. Full variable domain (rest looked up from reference TRBV28 and TRBJ1-3): DVKVTQSSRYLVKRTGEKVFLECVQDMDHENMFWYRQDPGLGLRLIYFSYDVKMKEKGDIPEGYSVSREKKERFSLILESASTNQTSMYLCASSAPQGAGNTIYFGEGSWLTVV.

The chain joins TRBV5-1 to TRBJ2-5, with 12 nucleotides matching TRBD2. The CDR3 is 16 amino acids. V was pared by 5 bases and J by 1 base, with 6 bases of the junction left unmatched. Germline CDR1 reads SGHRS; CDR2 reads YFSETQ. Here the CDR3 reads CASRERTSGAQETQYF. The DNA for the CDR3 is TGCGCCAGCAGGGAAAGGACTAGCGGGGCCCAAGAGACCCAGTACTTC.

V is TRBV29-1 and J is TRBJ1-2; D perhaps matches TRBD1 (5 bases). The CDR3 runs to 15 residues. V was trimmed by 0 bases and J by 4 bases, leaving 15 bases between them. Per the germline V gene, CDR1 is SQVTM and CDR2 is ANQGSEA. The CDR3 nucleotides are TGCAGCGTTGAAGATCTTGCGGGGGAAGCCTATGGCTACACCTTC. Translating gives CSVEDLAGEAYGYTF.

CDR3 amino acids: CASSSGDSGDSHYGYTF. CDR3 DNA sequence: TGTGCCAGCAGCTCCGGAGATAGTGGGGACAGCCACTATGGCTACACCTTC. V is TRBV11-2 and J is TRBJ1-2; 7 bases are a match to TRBD1. There are 17 residues in the CDR3. Looked up from germline, CDR1 is SGHAT and CDR2 is FQNNGV. Trimming cost V 4 bases and J 3 bases; bases outside gene matches: 14.

The J gene is TRBJ2-7, the V gene TRBV13; D remains ambiguous. The CDR3 covers 12 residues. Germline V gene lookup returns CDR1 PRHDT and CDR2 FYEKMQ (reference sequence). Trimming cost V 5 bases and J 4 bases, with 9 bases left between them. CDR3 DNA: TGTGCCAGCAGCGAGGTTAAATACGAGCAGTACTTC. Translation: CASSEVKYEQYF.

The chain uses TRBV28 and TRBJ1-4; 7 bases fit TRBD1. V was clipped by 2 bases and J by 0 bases; unmatched bases: 0. The CDR3 runs to 15 residues. Germline CDR1 is MDHEN and CDR2 is SYDVKM. The CDR3 DNA reads as TGTGCCAGCAGTTTACAGGGGGCAACTAATGAAAAACTGTTTTTT. Translating it yields CASSLQGATNEKLFF.

The chain joins TRBV5-6 to TRBJ2-3, with D perhaps matching TRBD1 (6 bases). The CDR3 consists of 17 residues. Germline V gene data show CDR1 as SGHDT and CDR2 as YYEEEE. Trimming stripped 6 bases from V and 2 bases from J, with 22 bases between. CDR3: CASTERGTGPTTDTQYF. CDR3 nucleotides: TGTGCCAGCACCGAAAGAGGTACAGGGCCCACCACAGATACGCAGTATTTT.

The genes are TRBV18 and TRBJ1-1; 7 nucleotides align to TRBD1. Germline values: CDR1 KGHSH, CDR2 LQKENI. This CDR3 region has 14 residues. The V gene end was trimmed by 5 bases and the J gene end by 4 bases; junction bases not matched to a gene: 7. This CDR3 reads CASSSQGGVTEAFF. The CDR3 region has the DNA TGTGCCAGCTCATCTCAGGGGGGCGTCACTGAAGCTTTCTTT.

This clone has just one count. V is TRBV27 and J is TRBJ2-1; 10 nucleotides align to TRBD2. The CDR3 is 14 amino acids. Looked up from germline, CDR1 is MNHEY and CDR2 is SMNVEV (reference sequence). J was trimmed by 3 bases and V by 7 bases; bases with no gene match: 3. This CDR3 is CASNERGGYNEQFF. CDR3 coding DNA: TGTGCCAGCAACGAGCGGGGGGGCTACAATGAGCAGTTCTTC.

The chain is built from TRBV7-2 and TRBJ2-3; D possibly corresponds to TRBD1 (5 bases). Germline V CDR1 and CDR2: SGHTA, FQGNSA. The CDR3 covers 12 residues. V lost 10 bases and J lost 2, with 10 bases in between. The CDR3 coding sequence is TGTGCCACAAGACAGTTCACAGATACGCAGTATTTT. Amino acid sequence: CATRQFTDTQYF.

This chain joins TRBV28 and TRBJ1-2; D might be TRBD1 (5 bases). Germline CDR1 reads MDHEN; CDR2 reads SYDVKM. The CDR3 is 13 residues long. Deletions cut 5 bases from V and 5 bases from J, with 12 bases between. For the CDR3, the DNA is TGTGCCAGCAGTCCTCAGGGATTTTATGGCTACACCTTC. The encoded protein is CASSPQGFYGYTF.

The chain uses TRBV27 and TRBJ2-1; TRBD2 matches at 8 bases. Losses at the gene ends were 5 bases for V and 7 bases for J; bases not matched to a gene: 4. The CDR3 loop spans 13 amino acids. CDR1 is MNHEY and CDR2 is SMNVEV in the germline V gene (reference sequence). CDR3 DNA sequence: TGTGCCAGCAGTCTGGGACTAGATAATGAGCAGTTCTTC. As protein: CASSLGLDNEQFF.

The rearrangement joins TRBV5-1 to TRBJ2-7; TRBD1 might be the D (5 bases). This CDR3 is built from 14 residues. Trimming took 2 bases from V and 6 from J, leaving 15 bases between them. Germline values: CDR1 SGHRS, CDR2 YFSETQ. Written as DNA, the CDR3 is TGCGCCAGCAGCTTAGGGGCGTCTGTGGGCGAGCAGTACTTC. Encoded protein: CASSLGASVGEQYF.

V usage is TRBV4-1 and J usage is TRBJ2-5, with D possibly TRBD2 on 6 matching bases. Germline CDR1 reads MGHRA; CDR2 reads YSYEKL. CDR3 length: 15 residues. V gave up 4 bases and J gave up 0 bases, with 12 bases separating them. The CDR3 nucleotides read TGCGCCAGCAGCCCCGTGGCGGGGTACCAAGAGACCCAGTACTTC. It specifies CASSPVAGYQETQYF.

The table lists this clone with a few counts. The chain joins TRBV5-6 to TRBJ1-1; 9 positions match TRBD1. The CDR3 is 17 residues long. Unmatched junction bases numbered 9, after V lost 0 bases and J lost 3 bases. Germline V gene data show CDR1 as SGHDT and CDR2 as YYEEEE. CDR3 DNA: TGTGCCAGCAGCTTGGTCAAGGACAGGGGCCGGGACACTGAAGCTTTCTTT. This encodes CASSLVKDRGRDTEAFF.

J is TRBJ1-1 and V is TRBV7-9; D is ambiguous. V lost 7 bases and J lost 2, with 8 bases in between. The CDR3 is 12 residues long. Germline V lookup: CDR1 SEHNR, CDR2 FQNEAQ (reference sequence). Written as DNA, the CDR3 is TGTGCCAGCAACCCGGTTAACACTGAAGCTTTCTTT. It yields the protein CASNPVNTEAFF.

DNA for the CDR3: TGTGCCAGCAGCCTCAGGGGGTTCTCCTACGAGCAGTACTTC. Amino acid sequence: CASSLRGFSYEQYF. The chain is built from TRBV27 and TRBJ2-7; 7 bases are a match to TRBD1. With 6 bases clipped from V and 0 bases from J, the junction kept 5 bases outside the gene matches. Germline CDR1 is MNHEY and CDR2 is SMNVEV (reference sequence). The CDR3 is made up of 14 amino acids.

The V call is TRBV30, the J call TRBJ1-6; 7 nucleotides align to TRBD1. The germline V gene has CDR1 GTSNPN and CDR2 SVGIG (reference sequence). V lost 4 bases, J lost 0 bases, and 9 bases stayed unmatched. The CDR3 covers 17 residues. The CDR3 protein is CAWTIAGGSSYNSPLHF. The CDR3 DNA reads TGTGCCTGGACTATCGCAGGGGGAAGCTCCTATAATTCACCCCTCCACTTT.

The V and J genes are TRBV4-2 and TRBJ1-6; possible D gene TRBD1, 6 bases. This CDR3 region has 18 residues. V was clipped by 2 bases and J by 8 bases, with 22 bases between them. In germline, CDR1 is LGHNA, CDR2 YNFKEQ. The CDR3 region has the DNA TGTGCCAGCAGCCAACCTCAAGAGGACAGCCGGATTGATTCACCCCTCCACTTT. It codes for CASSQPQEDSRIDSPLHF.

This chain connects TRBV11-1 to TRBJ1-3; D gene ambiguous. The CDR3 covers 16 residues. Germline V gene sequence: CDR1 SGHAT, CDR2 FQDESV (reference sequence). V was trimmed by 5 bases and J by 0 bases, leaving 14 bases between them. CDR3 DNA sequence: TGTGCCAGCAGCCCCCCCGGGAGGAGCTCTGGAAACACCATATATTTT. Translating it yields CASSPPGRSSGNTIYF.

The chain recombines TRBV7-3 with TRBJ2-1; D is tentatively TRBD1 or TRBD2 (7 bases each). This CDR3 has 15 amino acids. The ends were cut back, 5 bases at V and 9 bases at J, with 20 bases in the middle. Per germline, CDR1 SGHTA and CDR2 FQGTGA. CDR3 sequence (DNA): TGTGCCAGCAGCCTAAGGGGGCGGGAGTTAGGTGAGCAGTTCTTC. Translating gives CASSLRGRELGEQFF.

This chain joins TRBV7-2 and TRBJ1-2; TRBD1 aligns across 8 bases. The V gene end was trimmed by 7 bases and the J gene end by 2 bases; junction bases not matched to a gene: 12. CDR1 and CDR2 from the germline V gene are SGHTA and FQGNSA. The CDR3 extends over 16 amino acids. The CDR3 sequence: CASTPNIGQGNYGYTF. In DNA, the CDR3 is TGTGCCAGCACTCCAAATATTGGACAGGGCAACTATGGCTACACCTTC.

The chain recombines TRBV2 with TRBJ2-3; D unclear. CDR1 is SNHLY, CDR2 FYNNEI, per germline. The ends were cut back, 4 bases at V and 2 bases at J, with 7 bases in the middle. This CDR3 comprises 13 residues. As DNA, the CDR3 is TGTGCCAGCAGTGTGGCCACCACAGATACGCAGTATTTT. It translates to CASSVATTDTQYF. The variable domain in full, with the rest retrieved from reference TRBV2 and TRBJ2-3, is EPEVTQTPSHQVTQMGQEVILRCVPISNHLYFYWYRQILGQKVEFLVSFYNNEISEKSEIFDDQFSVERPDGSNFTLKIRSTKLEDSAMYFCASSVATTDTQYFGPGTRLTVL.

The rearrangement uses TRBV18 and TRBJ2-7; D is perhaps TRBD2 (5 bases). This CDR3 is 13 amino acids long. V dropped 4 bases and J dropped 7 bases, with 14 bases sitting between them. Germline-derived CDR1 and CDR2 are KGHSH and LQKENI. CDR3 amino acids: CASSLSDSREQYF. Here the CDR3 DNA reads TGTGCCAGCTCACTATCGGACTCTCGGGAGCAGTACTTC.

The chain is built from TRBV7-9 and TRBJ2-7, with 8 bases identical to TRBD2. The germline V gene has CDR1 SEHNR and CDR2 FQNEAQ (reference sequence). The CDR3 has 15 amino acids. V gave up 4 bases and J gave up 7 bases; unmatched junction bases: 12. The CDR3 reads CASSYGWAGGLEQYF. The DNA of the CDR3 is TGTGCCAGCAGCTACGGTTGGGCGGGGGGATTGGAGCAGTACTTC.

The chain joins TRBV5-5 to TRBJ1-5; no clear D gene. The CDR3 is made up of 15 amino acids. Germline-derived CDR1 and CDR2 are SGHKS and YYEKEE (reference sequence). The V gene lost 1 base and the J gene lost 2 bases, with 10 bases spanning the gap. CDR3 nucleotides: TGTGCCAGCAGCTTGATGGGCCCGGGCAATCAGCCCCAGCATTTT. It is translated as CASSLMGPGNQPQHF. The full variable domain, rest sourced from reference TRBV5-5 and TRBJ1-5, is DAGVTQSPTHLIKTRGQQVTLRCSPISGHKSVSWYQQVLGQGPQFIFQYYEKEERGRGNFPDRFSARQFPNYSSELNVNALLLGDSALYLCASSLMGPGNQPQHFGDGTRLSIL.

The chain is built from TRBV27 and TRBJ1-5; unclear D gene. This CDR3 comprises 15 residues. Germline assignment: CDR1 MNHEY and CDR2 SMNVEV (reference sequence). V lost 3 bases and J 2 bases, leaving 11 bases between the germline ends. The CDR3 coding sequence is TGTGCCAGCAGTTTCATGGCCGGGGGCAATCAGCCCCAGCATTTT. As protein: CASSFMAGGNQPQHF.